The 26 T cell receptor beta chains reported below all come from one sample, sequenced in a study of T cell repertoires in cytomegalovirus infection. MiXCR, applied by TCRdb to the reads, yields one record per CDR3 protein. The repertoire holds 200,000 to 300,000 distinct CDR3 sequences, 9% to 15% seen once, with approximately 1.6% in the top ten. Sequencing input: PBMCs. These receptors all come from a human donor in good health (CMV status not recorded). Some clones in this sample may be carry-over from other donors' samples.

CDR3 in amino acids: CAISRGQAAYEQYF. The CDR3 DNA follows: TGTGCCATCAGTCGGGGACAGGCCGCGTACGAGCAGTACTTC. The chain links TRBV10-3 to TRBJ2-7; 8 bases fit TRBD1. After removal of 5 bases from V and 4 bases from J, the junction contained 7 bases not matched to a gene. The length of the CDR3 is 14 residues. Germline V CDR1 and CDR2: ENHRY, SYGVKD.

This clonotype was counted ten times or more. The chain employs TRBV28 and TRBJ2-3, with D possibly being TRBD1 or TRBD2 (5 bases each). Trimming pared 0 bases from V and 0 bases from J, leaving 16 bases between. The germline V gene encodes CDR1 MDHEN and CDR2 SYDVKM. CDR3 length: 18 residues. The CDR3 sequence is CASSLWRGTISSTDTQYF. CDR3 in DNA: TGTGCCAGCAGTTTATGGAGAGGGACCATTTCTAGCACAGATACGCAGTATTTT.

In its sample, this clonotype was seen many times. This chain links TRBV7-6 with TRBJ2-7; perhaps D is TRBD1 or TRBD2 (5 bases each). This CDR3 is 16 amino acids long. Per germline, CDR1 SGHVS and CDR2 FNYEAQ. V was trimmed by 5 bases and J by 6 bases, leaving 23 bases between them. The CDR3, as DNA: TGTGCCAGCAGCACCGGGACGCCTAGCTCCTATGTCGAGCAGTACTTC. This gives the protein CASSTGTPSSYVEQYF.

Ten or more counts support this clonotype. This rearrangement joins TRBV7-2 to TRBJ2-1; 8 bases map to TRBD2. Germline lookup yields CDR1 SGHTA and CDR2 FQGNSA. The CDR3 runs 13 residues. J was trimmed by 10 bases and V by 5 bases; bases with no gene match: 7. Here the CDR3 reads CASSPGTSGEQFF. The CDR3 coding sequence is TGTGCCAGCAGCCCCGGGACTAGTGGCGAGCAGTTCTTC.

This clonotype was observed many times. The chain carries TRBV5-5 and TRBJ2-5; 8 bases match TRBD2. This CDR3 comprises 17 residues. J was trimmed by 2 bases and V by 3 bases; bases with no gene match: 12. CDR1 and CDR2 (germline): SGHKS, YYEKEE (reference sequence). The DNA for the CDR3 is TGTGCCAGCAGCTACGGGGCTAGCGGGCTAACACAAGAGACCCAGTACTTC. Translation gives CASSYGASGLTQETQYF. The full variable domain, its missing parts supplied by reference TRBV5-5 and TRBJ2-5, is DAGVTQSPTHLIKTRGQQVTLRCSPISGHKSVSWYQQVLGQGPQFIFQYYEKEERGRGNFPDRFSARQFPNYSSELNVNALLLGDSALYLCASSYGASGLTQETQYFGPGTRLLVL.

V is TRBV2 and J is TRBJ2-3, with 14 bases that match TRBD2. The V gene end was trimmed by 8 bases and the J gene end by 6 bases; junction bases not matched to a gene: 10. Germline lookup yields CDR1 SNHLY and CDR2 FYNNEI. This CDR3 is 16 amino acids long. CDR3 residues: CASAPGLAGEMDTQYF. The CDR3 DNA follows: TGTGCCAGCGCGCCGGGACTAGCGGGGGAGATGGATACGCAGTATTTT.

The J gene is TRBJ2-7, the V gene TRBV29-1, with a possible D match to TRBD2 (5 bases). The germline V and J ends were trimmed by 5 bases and 0 bases, with 17 bases remaining between them. In germline, CDR1 is SQVTM, CDR2 ANQGSEA. The CDR3 contains 15 residues. Here the CDR3 DNA reads TGCAGCGTTATTTCCCGGACTCCAAGCTCCTACGAGCAGTACTTC. Its protein product is CSVISRTPSSYEQYF.

This clonotype has a handful of counts. The chain carries TRBV28 and TRBJ2-4; 7 nucleotides align to TRBD2. CDR1 MDHEN and CDR2 SYDVKM come from the germline V gene. Germline trimming cut 2 bases from V and 0 bases from J; bases unmatched to any gene: 7. The CDR3 loop spans 17 amino acids. The CDR3 protein is CASSLAGELLAKNIQYF. The CDR3 nucleotides are TGTGCCAGCAGTTTAGCGGGAGAGCTACTAGCCAAAAACATTCAGTACTTC.

This clonotype was seen repeatedly, ten times or more. The genes are TRBV28 and TRBJ2-7; 8 nucleotides agree with TRBD1. This CDR3 spans 17 amino acids. Germline V gene data show CDR1 as MDHEN and CDR2 as SYDVKM. With 4 bases clipped from V and 3 bases from J, the junction kept 14 bases outside the gene matches. The chain's CDR3 is CASSSSPGQGRIYEQYF. DNA of the CDR3: TGTGCCAGCAGTTCCTCCCCTGGACAGGGAAGGATCTACGAGCAGTACTTC.

This clonotype was recorded at least ten times. The rearrangement links TRBV6-1 to TRBJ2-2; the D gene is possibly TRBD1 (5 bases). The V end was cut by 6 bases, the J end by 4 bases, with 12 bases between. There are 14 residues in the CDR3. Germline V gene sequence: CDR1 MNHNS, CDR2 SASEGT. CDR3 nucleotides: TGTGCCAGCAGCCCCCAGGGCCCCACCGGGGAGCTGTTTTTT. Translating gives CASSPQGPTGELFF.

This clonotype was found a few times. V is TRBV20-1 and J is TRBJ2-3; 15 bases align to TRBD2. The CDR3 length is 17 residues. Looked up from germline, CDR1 is DFQATT and CDR2 is SNEGSKA (reference sequence). V lost 1 base to trimming and J lost 3 bases; unmatched junction nucleotides: 5. The CDR3 region is CSARGGLAGGGTDTQYF. The CDR3, as DNA: TGCAGTGCTAGAGGGGGACTAGCGGGAGGAGGAACAGATACGCAGTATTTT.

This clonotype occurred a few times. A much larger clone lies one base from this, so it may be a read error. The rearrangement links TRBV11-2 to TRBJ2-7; D not resolved. The CDR3 is 15 residues long. The V gene's germline CDR1 is SGHAT and CDR2 FQNNGV. The CDR3 DNA is TGTGCCAGCAGCCCCCTTCCATTGAGCTCCTACAAGCAGTACTTC. Its protein is CASSPLPLSSYKQYF.

This clonotype was recorded at least ten times. The chain has TRBV7-2 and TRBJ1-5; D call uncertain. V lost 2 bases to trimming and J lost 1 base, with 6 bases between them. The CDR3 has 14 amino acids. Per germline, CDR1 SGHTA and CDR2 FQGNSA. This chain's CDR3 is CASSLFGSNQPQHF. In DNA form, the CDR3 reads TGTGCCAGCAGCTTATTTGGGAGCAATCAGCCCCAGCATTTT.

This clonotype was observed at least ten times. CDR3 nucleotides: TGTGCCAGCAGCTTAAACCCGGGACAGGGAGTGAACGAGCAGTACTTC. This translates into CASSLNPGQGVNEQYF. This chain links TRBV7-2 with TRBJ2-7, with 9 bases matching TRBD1. The CDR3 totals 16 residues. Trimming cost V 2 bases and J 5 bases; bases outside gene matches: 10. Per germline, CDR1 SGHTA and CDR2 FQGNSA.

A note on this clonotype: A much larger clone differs from this one at a single base, so this may be a read error. The J gene is TRBJ2-2, the V gene TRBV5-1; 9 bases match TRBD1. Germline V gives CDR1 SGHRS, CDR2 YFSETQ. This CDR3 comprises 17 residues. V was clipped by 5 bases and J by 3 bases; unmatched bases: 11. The CDR3: CASRPDGQGLDTGELFF. CDR3 nucleotide sequence: TGCGCCAGCAGACCCGACGGACAGGGGCTGGACACCGGGGAGCTGTTTTTT. Looking up the rest from reference TRBV5-1 and TRBJ2-2 gives the full variable domain: KAGVTQTPRYLIKTRGQQVTLSCSPISGHRSVSWYQQTPGQGLQFLFEYFSETQRNKGNFPGRFSGRQFSNSRSEMNVSTLELGDSALYLCASRPDGQGLDTGELFFGEGSRLTVL.

This clonotype occurred many times. The chain is built from TRBV7-2 and TRBJ2-5; maybe TRBD1 (6 bases). The CDR3 consists of 14 residues. V was clipped by 5 bases and J by 2 bases, with 12 bases between them. Per germline, CDR1 SGHTA and CDR2 FQGNSA. CDR3 sequence: CASSADRSQETQYF. DNA of the CDR3: TGTGCCAGCAGCGCCGACAGGAGTCAAGAGACCCAGTACTTC. Supplemented by reference TRBV7-2 and TRBJ2-5, the full variable domain reads GAGVSQSPSNKVTEKGKDVELRCDPISGHTALYWYRQSLGQGLEFLIYFQGNSAPDKSGLPSDRFSAERTGGSVSTLTIQRTQQEDSAVYLCASSADRSQETQYFGPGTRLLVL.

This clonotype was counted at least ten times. The V and J genes are TRBV7-2 and TRBJ2-5, with 9 nucleotides matching TRBD2. The CDR3 length is 18 residues. J lost 6 bases, V lost 5 bases, and 19 bases had no gene match. CDR1 and CDR2 from the germline V gene are SGHTA and FQGNSA. The CDR3 region has the DNA TGTGCCAGCAGCCGTGAGTTAGCGGGGGCCCAACACGGACAGACCCAGTACTTC. Encoded protein: CASSRELAGAQHGQTQYF.

This clonotype has only a few counts. This chain joins TRBV20-1 and TRBJ1-1; no clear D gene. CDR1 and CDR2 from the germline V gene are DFQATT and SNEGSKA (reference sequence). V was shortened by 0 bases and J by 4 bases, with 12 bases between the two germline ends. The CDR3 loop spans 14 amino acids. The CDR3 protein is CSARDAAGGTEAFF. The DNA of the CDR3 is TGCAGTGCTAGAGATGCGGCCGGAGGCACTGAAGCTTTCTTT.

This clonotype showed up many times. J is TRBJ2-3 and V is TRBV6-4; D unresolved. This CDR3 contains 16 residues. V lost 6 bases and J lost 2, with 18 bases in between. Germline V gene lookup returns CDR1 MRHNA and CDR2 SNTAGT. The CDR3 bases are TGTGCCAGCAGCGAAAATTTTCGGGCCCCCACAGATACGCAGTATTTT. As protein: CASSENFRAPTDTQYF.

This clonotype was counted between two and nine times. CDR3 residues: CASTARTEGQLAFF. DNA of the CDR3: TGTGCCAGTACAGCGCGAACAGAGGGTCAGTTGGCTTTCTTT. The rearrangement joins TRBV19 to TRBJ1-1, with D uncertain. Trimming took off 7 bases at V and 11 bases at J, with 23 bases between the two ends. CDR1 and CDR2 from the germline V gene are LNHDA and SQIVND (reference sequence). This CDR3 contains 14 residues.

The genes are TRBV5-4 and TRBJ2-3; TRBD1 aligns across 7 bases. Germline V gene data show CDR1 as SGHNT and CDR2 as YYREEE (reference sequence). The length of the CDR3 is 16 residues. The J segment lost 2 bases and the V segment lost 0 bases, leaving 6 bases of the junction unmatched. The chain's CDR3 is CASSLAQGQSTDTQYF. In DNA, the CDR3 is TGTGCCAGCAGCTTGGCACAGGGACAGTCCACAGATACGCAGTATTTT. Using reference TRBV5-4 and TRBJ2-3 for the parts outside the CDR3, the full variable domain is ETGVTQSPTHLIKTRGQQVTLRCSSQSGHNTVSWYQQALGQGPQFIFQYYREEENGRGNFPPRFSGLQFPNYSSELNVNALELDDSALYLCASSLAQGQSTDTQYFGPGTRLTVL.

This clonotype came up many times. V gene TRBV6-2 or TRBV6-3 combines with J gene TRBJ1-4, with 7 bases aligning to TRBD1. The V gene end was trimmed by 0 bases and the J gene end by 4 bases; junction bases not matched to a gene: 5. This CDR3 is built from 16 residues. Looked up from germline, CDR1 is MNHEY and CDR2 is SVGEGT. CDR3 residues: CASSYSSGQVNEKLFF. DNA of the CDR3: TGTGCCAGCAGTTACTCGAGCGGACAGGTTAATGAAAAACTGTTTTTT.

Comment on this clonotype: An end of the junction does not agree with germline; a read error may underlie this. The chain carries TRBV12-3 or TRBV12-4 and TRBJ2-7; tentatively, D is TRBD1 (5 bases). The CDR3 sequence is 15 residues long. The CDR3: CASSRPQGFSYKQYF. CDR3 coding DNA: TGTGCCAGCAGTCGGCCCCAGGGTTTCTCCTACAAGCAGTACTTC.

This clonotype occurred many times. This sequence joins TRBV19 and TRBJ1-2, with 7 bases lining up with TRBD1. The V gene's germline CDR1 is LNHDA and CDR2 SQIVND (reference sequence). The trim removed 5 bases at V and 12 bases at J, leaving 24 bases unmatched. This CDR3 region has 17 residues. The CDR3 nucleotides read TGTGCCAGTAGTGGAACCGGGACAGTCGCTATGGCTGCCTCTGACACCTTC. Protein: CASSGTGTVAMAASDTF.

This clonotype was detected many times. The J gene is TRBJ1-1, the V gene TRBV20-1; D ambiguous. Germline CDR1 reads DFQATT; CDR2 reads SNEGSKA (reference sequence). The CDR3 is 15 amino acids. V lost 4 bases and J lost 3, with 18 bases in between. CDR3 loop: CSATPGLPGDTEAFF. Here the CDR3 DNA reads TGCAGTGCTACCCCCGGGTTGCCCGGGGACACTGAAGCTTTCTTT.

This clonotype was seen ten or more times. The gene calls are TRBV7-2 and TRBJ2-5; 7 nucleotides match TRBD2. From germline, CDR1 is SGHTA and CDR2 FQGNSA. The trim removed 1 base at V and 5 bases at J, leaving 7 bases unmatched. The CDR3 runs to 15 residues. Here the CDR3 DNA reads TGTGCCAGCAGCTTAGGGGCACCCGGGGGGGAGACCCAGTACTTC. Its translation is CASSLGAPGGETQYF.